This T cell receptor (beta chain) stems from a study of blood T cell repertoires in COVID-19. About the study: Researchers got acute and convalescent COVID-19 samples from the United States, Italy and Spain. From T cells, B-cell-depleted T cells, or PBMCs came the material, which was cDNA or gDNA.

In the study's own analysis: Estimates of nucleated cell counts were drawn from the amplification of reference gene primers. The protocol was immunoSEQ multiplex PCR, while the TCRdb copy is restricted to in-frame clones and leaves out a portion. For V, J and clone size, that table is used; D and trimming come from the DNA. The sample lists some 510,000 clones, 85% to 90% occurring once. The CDR3 contains 19 residues. Trimming removed 6 bases from V and 5 bases from J; junction bases left unmatched: 19. Germline CDR1 is MNHEY and CDR2 is SVGEGT. Participants were aged roughly 18 to 90 years, lived in some 23 US areas, and enrolled virtually.

Specimen: PBMCs or T cells enriched from blood (not recorded which). The chain uses TRBV6-2 or TRBV6-3 and TRBJ1-1, with 12 positions matching TRBD1. The clonotype was recovered from a woman aged 40 to 50 who had recovered from COVID-19. CDR3 loop: CASSNPYTRDRGHPTEAFF. The CDR3 DNA reads TGTGCCAGCAGCAATCCTTACACGCGGGACAGGGGGCATCCGACTGAAGCTTTCTTT.